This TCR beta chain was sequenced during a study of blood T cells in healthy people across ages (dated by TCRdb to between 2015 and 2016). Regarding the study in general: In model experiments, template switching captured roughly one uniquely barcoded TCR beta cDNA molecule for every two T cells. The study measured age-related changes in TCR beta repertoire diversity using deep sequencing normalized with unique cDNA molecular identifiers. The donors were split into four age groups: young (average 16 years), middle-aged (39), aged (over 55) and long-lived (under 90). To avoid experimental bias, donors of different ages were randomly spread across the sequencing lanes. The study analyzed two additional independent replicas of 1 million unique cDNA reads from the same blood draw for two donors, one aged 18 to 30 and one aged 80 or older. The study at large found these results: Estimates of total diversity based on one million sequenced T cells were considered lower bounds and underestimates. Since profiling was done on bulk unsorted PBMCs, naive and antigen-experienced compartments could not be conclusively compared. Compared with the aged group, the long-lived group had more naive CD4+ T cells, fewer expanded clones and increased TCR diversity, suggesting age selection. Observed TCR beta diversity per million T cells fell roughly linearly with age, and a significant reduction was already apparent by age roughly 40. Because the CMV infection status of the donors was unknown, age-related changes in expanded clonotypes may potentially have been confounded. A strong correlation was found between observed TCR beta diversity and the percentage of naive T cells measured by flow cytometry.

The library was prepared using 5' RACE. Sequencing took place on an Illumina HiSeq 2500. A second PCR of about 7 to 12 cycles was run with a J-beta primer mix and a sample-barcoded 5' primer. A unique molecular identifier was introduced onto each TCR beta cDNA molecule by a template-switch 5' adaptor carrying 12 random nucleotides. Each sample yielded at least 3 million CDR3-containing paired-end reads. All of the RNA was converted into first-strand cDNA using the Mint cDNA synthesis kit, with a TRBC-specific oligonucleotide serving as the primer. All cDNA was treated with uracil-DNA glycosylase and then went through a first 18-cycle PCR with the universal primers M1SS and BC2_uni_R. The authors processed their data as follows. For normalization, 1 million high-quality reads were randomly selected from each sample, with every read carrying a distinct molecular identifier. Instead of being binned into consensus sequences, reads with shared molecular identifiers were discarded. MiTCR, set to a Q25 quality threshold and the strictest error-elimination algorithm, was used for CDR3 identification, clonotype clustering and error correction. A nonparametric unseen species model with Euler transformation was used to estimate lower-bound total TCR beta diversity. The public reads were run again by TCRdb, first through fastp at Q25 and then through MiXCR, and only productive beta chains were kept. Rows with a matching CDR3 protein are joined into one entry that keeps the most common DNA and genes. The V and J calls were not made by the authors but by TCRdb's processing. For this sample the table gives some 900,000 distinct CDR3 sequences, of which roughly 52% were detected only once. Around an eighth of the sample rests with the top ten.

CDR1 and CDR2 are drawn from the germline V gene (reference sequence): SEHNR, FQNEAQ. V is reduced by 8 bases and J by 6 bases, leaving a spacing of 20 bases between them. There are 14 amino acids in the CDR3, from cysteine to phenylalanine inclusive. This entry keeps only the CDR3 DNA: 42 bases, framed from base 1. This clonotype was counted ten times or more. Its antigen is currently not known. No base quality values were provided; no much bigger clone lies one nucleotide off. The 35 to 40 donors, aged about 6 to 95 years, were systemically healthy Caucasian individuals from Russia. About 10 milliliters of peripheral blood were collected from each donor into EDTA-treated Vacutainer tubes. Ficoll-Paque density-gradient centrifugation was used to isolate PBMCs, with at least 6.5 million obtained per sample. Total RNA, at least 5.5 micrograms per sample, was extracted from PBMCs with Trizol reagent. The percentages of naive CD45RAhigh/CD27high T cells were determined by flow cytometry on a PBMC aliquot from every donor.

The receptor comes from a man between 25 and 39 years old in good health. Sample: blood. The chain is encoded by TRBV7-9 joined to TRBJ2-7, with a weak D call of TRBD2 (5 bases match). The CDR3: CASAPRERRGEQYF. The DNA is TGTGCCAGCGCACCCCGGGAAAGACGGGGCGAGCAGTACTTC.